A single T cell receptor (beta chain) is shown here with its context. The antigen is unknown. This entry belongs to a study of T cell responses to AZD1222 COVID-19 vaccine. General study results and limits: The breadth and depth of Spike-specific TCRs increased once two AZD1222 doses had been given. Unmutated regions of variants are reportedly targeted by nearly half of spike-specific TCRs. There were mostly white British donors and more females than males, and clonal diversity was possibly underestimated. CD4 TCRs linked to vaccination spanned spike, dominating at 160-218 and 743-854.

In germline, CDR1 is KGHSH, CDR2 LQKENI. This CDR3 has 11 amino acids. V lost 4 bases and J lost 6, with 6 bases in between. Only in-frame clones appear in the TCRdb table, and some are missing; sequencing was by immunoSEQ multiplex PCR. The sample includes some 150,000 clones, roughly nine tenths seen only once; the top ten take 1.5% to 2%. This chain joins TRBV18 and TRBJ1-2; D is ambiguous. The sample was peripheral blood, taken on day 0 of AZD1222 vaccination. This sequence originates from an adult in good health. CDR3 region: CASSHGNGYTF. The DNA for the CDR3 is TGTGCCAGCTCACACGGAAATGGCTACACCTTC.